The entry below describes one T cell receptor (beta chain). Its target is not known. Time point denoted: pre-sensitization, week 0. Treatment meaning: therapeutic diphenylcyclopropenone sensitization with weekly scalp DPC. Every donor had alopecia and was 18 to 70 years old; all were suitable for DPC. In the original processing: Per-sample TCR counts ranged from about 20,000 to 750,000, median 95,638. MiXCR, applied by TCRdb to the RACE reads, yields one record per CDR3 protein. In this record, the V and J calls reflect TCRdb's handling and not the investigators' own analysis. The sample lists more than 300,000 distinct CDR3 sequences; about 5.1% were seen once. CDR3 size: 15 residues. Unmatched junction bases numbered 2, after V lost 3 bases and J lost 4 bases. The germline gives CDR1 SGHTA, CDR2 FQGNSA. This entry belongs to a study of human T cells and chemical hapten exposure. Study overall: Small pooled library volume differences chiefly drove per-sample TCR yield variation. Whole-study findings and limits: Expanded TCRs showed more large CDR3 clusters than pre-sensitization or healthy control sets.

This specimen consisted of whole blood, obtained in connection with sensitization to the hapten diphenylcyclopropenone (DPC). The V gene is TRBV7-2, the J gene TRBJ2-3; TRBD2 agrees at 12 bases. The origin of this receptor is a woman in her 50s with alopecia areata. Some clones in this sample may be carry-over from other donors' samples. This chain's CDR3 is CASSLTSGGPDTQYF. Written as DNA, the CDR3 is TGTGCCAGCAGCTTGACTAGCGGGGGCCCAGATACGCAGTATTTT. Using reference TRBV7-2 and TRBJ2-3 for the parts outside the CDR3, the full variable domain is GAGVSQSPSNKVTEKGKDVELRCDPISGHTALYWYRQSLGQGLEFLIYFQGNSAPDKSGLPSDRFSAERTGGSVSTLTIQRTQQEDSAVYLCASSLTSGGPDTQYFGPGTRLTVL.